Presented here are 9 T cell receptor beta chains from one specimen sequenced in a study of cytomegalovirus exposure and HLA in healthy donors (dated by TCRdb to between 2016 and 2019). Receptor libraries were prepared by the immunoSEQ multiplex PCR assay. A mixture of 60 forward primers for TCR Vbeta segments and 13 reverse primers for TCR Jbeta segments was used in the multiplex PCR. This is the immuneACCESS table as TCRdb keeps it, with only in-frame sequences that have V and J called. A part of the clones is gone; compared with another copy, unresolved V genes explain less than half, and the rest is unexplained. The sample table contains around 90,000 clones; only one count was recorded for around three fifths of them. Of the sample, about 22% falls within the top ten clones. The sequencing sample was made of PBMCs. Receptors were obtained from a woman aged 45-65 years in good health and CMV-seropositive.

The CDR3 spells CASPSRDYIYEQYF. CDR3 nucleotides: TGTGCCAGCCCAAGCCGGGACTACATCTACGAGCAGTACTTC. The chain employs TRBV28 and TRBJ2-7, with TRBD2 identical over 7 bases. The CDR3 covers 14 residues. Losses at the gene ends were 8 bases for V and 3 bases for J; bases not matched to a gene: 10. Germline assignment: CDR1 MDHEN and CDR2 SYDVKM.

This clone has only a few counts. The chain recombines TRBV7-8 with TRBJ2-7, with 9 bases that match TRBD1. The CDR3 consists of 14 residues. Germline loops: CDR1 SGHVS, CDR2 FQNEAQ. V was pared by 2 bases and J by 5 bases, with 4 bases of the junction left unmatched. The CDR3 is CASSLRWTGDEQYF. The CDR3 DNA reads as TGTGCCAGCAGCTTACGGTGGACAGGGGACGAGCAGTACTTC.

This clone turned up a few times. The V call is TRBV30, the J call TRBJ2-5, with a possible D match to TRBD2 (7 bases). This CDR3 contains 15 residues. Trimming stripped 4 bases from V and 5 bases from J, with 20 bases between. Germline V gene sequence: CDR1 GTSNPN, CDR2 SVGIG (reference sequence). The CDR3 DNA reads TGTGCCTGGACCCGCGTCGGGGGGCCTTCGGAGACCCAGTACTTC. It is translated as CAWTRVGGPSETQYF.

This sequence joins TRBV19 and TRBJ2-7; perhaps TRBD2 as D (5 bases). Germline V lookup: CDR1 LNHDA, CDR2 SQIVND (reference sequence). The CDR3 length is 11 residues. V was shortened by 5 bases and J by 7 bases, with 9 bases between the two germline ends. The CDR3 region is CASSVREEQYF. DNA for the CDR3: TGTGCCAGTAGTGTCCGGGAAGAGCAGTACTTC.

This rearrangement joins TRBV6-1 to TRBJ2-3; D is unresolved. V gave up 6 bases and J gave up 0 bases, with 7 bases separating them. The CDR3 contains 13 residues. The germline V gene encodes CDR1 MNHNS and CDR2 SASEGT. DNA for the CDR3: TGTGCCAGCAGGACGACTAGCACAGATACGCAGTATTTT. Translated: CASRTTSTDTQYF.

The rearrangement joins TRBV9 to TRBJ1-1, with no clear D. Trimming removed 0 bases at V and 0 bases at J, with 9 bases between. This CDR3 is built from 15 residues. The germline CDR1 and CDR2 sequences are SGDLS and YYNGEE. In DNA, the CDR3 is TGTGCCAGCAGCGTAGTTAACAGTATGAACACTGAAGCTTTCTTT. Translated, it gives CASSVVNSMNTEAFF.

The chain uses TRBV19 and TRBJ1-2; D may be TRBD1 (5 bases). V was pared by 3 bases and J by 2 bases, with 10 bases between. The V gene's germline CDR1 is LNHDA and CDR2 SQIVND (reference sequence). This CDR3 has 14 residues. DNA for the CDR3: TGTGCCAGTAGTATGATTCGGGGGAACTATGGCTACACCTTC. Its translation: CASSMIRGNYGYTF.

In DNA, the CDR3 is TGTGCCTGGAGTGTAGGGGGAGATACGCAGTATTTT. Residues: CAWSVGGDTQYF. The chain employs TRBV30 and TRBJ2-3; the D gene is possibly TRBD1 (6 bases). The CDR3 totals 12 residues. Germline lookup yields CDR1 GTSNPN and CDR2 SVGIG (reference sequence). The ends were cut back, 0 bases at V and 5 bases at J, with 6 bases in the middle.

The table lists this clone with a count of one. The CDR3: CASSYTGTTNYGYTF. CDR3 bases: TGTGCCAGTAGTTATACCGGGACAACTAACTATGGCTACACCTTC. J is TRBJ1-2 and V is TRBV19; D possibly corresponds to TRBD1 (6 bases). Germline-derived CDR1 and CDR2 are LNHDA and SQIVND (reference sequence). V lost 5 bases and J 0 bases, leaving 13 bases between the germline ends. This CDR3 comprises 15 residues.